A selection of T cell receptor beta chains follows, all from one sample in a study of CD8+ T cells in alopecia areata. Some clones are missing from TCRdb's copy, which holds only in-frame ones; the method was immunoSEQ multiplex PCR. The data hold around 19,000 clones, with 50% to 60% observed a single time. This material consisted of skin, taken at week 4, from a patient treated with tofacitinib. The source of these receptors is a human donor with alopecia areata. Both conserved end residues are part of each CDR3. Fields, in order: clone size, J gene, D gene, V gene, CDR3 DNA, CDR3 protein. A D gene is named only where the DNA matches it firmly. Rows give clone size only sometimes, using once, few, many, or a class for an expanded clone.

-	TRBJ2-7	-	TRBV4-1	TGCGCCAGCAGCCCAGTGGGGAGACAGCCCTTGAGGTCCTACGAGCAGTACTTC	CASSPVGRQPLRSYEQYF
-	TRBJ1-5	-	TRBV27	TGTGCCAGCAGCCCCGGGGGGGGTGGTCAGCCCCAGCATTTT	CASSPGGGGQPQHF
-	TRBJ1-3	-	TRBV7-9	TGTGCCAGCAGCTTAGCGCTACTGGTGGACTCTGGAAACACCATATATTTT	CASSLALLVDSGNTIYF
-	TRBJ2-1	TRBD1	TRBV19	TGTGCCAGTACCGGGACAGGGGGCGCATCCAATGAGCAGTTCTTC	CASTGTGGASNEQFF
-	TRBJ1-1	TRBD1	TRBV7-8	TGTGCCAGCTCCGAGACCGCGCCCGTTTGGACAGGTGCCTTGAACACTGAAGCTTTCTTT	CASSETAPVWTGALNTEAFF
-	TRBJ2-3	TRBD2	TRBV2	TGTGCCAGCAGTAGAGGGAGCGGGATAGGGACCGGAGATACGCAGTATTTT	CASSRGSGIGTGDTQYF
once	TRBJ2-7	-	TRBV13	TGTGCCAGCAGGAAACAGGGTGGTCCCTACGAGCAGTACTTC	CASRKQGGPYEQYF
few	TRBJ2-3	-	TRBV10-3	TGTGCCATCCGGGTCGGAGGTGGCAGTCCCCCAGATACGCAGTATTTT	CAIRVGGGSPPDTQYF
-	TRBJ1-2	TRBD1	TRBV7-2	TGTGCCAGCACTCTGCGCCGGGACAGGGCTGGCTACACCTTC	CASTLRRDRAGYTF
-	TRBJ1-2	-	TRBV13	TGTGCCAGCAGCTCCCAGGGGAACTATGGCTACACCTTC	CASSSQGNYGYTF
-	TRBJ2-2	-	TRBV10-3	TGTGCCATCAGGCAGAACACCGGGGAGCTGTTTTTT	CAIRQNTGELFF
-	TRBJ2-7	-	TRBV30	TGTGCCTGGAGTGTTTCCCTATCCTACGAGCAGTACTTC	CAWSVSLSYEQYF